Shown below are 2 T cell receptor beta chains from a single sample sequenced in a study of OX40 agonist ivuxolimab in advanced cancers. Clones were read by immunoSEQ multiplex PCR, and TCRdb kept only the in-frame ones, dropping some. The sample contains about 69,000 clones, around 91% of which appear only once. The material sequenced was CD4+ or CD8+ T cells sorted from blood, taken in a trial of the OX40 agonist ivuxolimab. The source is an adult with an advanced solid tumor such as melanoma, head and neck, liver or kidney cancer.

The sample holds one count of this clone. This rearrangement joins TRBV7-8 to TRBJ2-4; 7 bases are a match to TRBD2. This CDR3 has 17 amino acids. Looked up from germline, CDR1 is SGHVS and CDR2 is FQNEAQ. The junction had 13 bases not matched to a gene; V was cut back by 3 bases and J by 5 bases. This CDR3 reads CASSFNPADAGENIQYF. CDR3 in DNA: TGTGCCAGCAGCTTCAACCCTGCGGACGCGGGGGAAAACATTCAGTACTTC.

This chain links TRBV7-9 with TRBJ1-2; 11 nucleotides agree with TRBD1. Germline V CDR1 and CDR2: SEHNR, FQNEAQ (reference sequence). V lost 5 bases to trimming and J lost 6 bases; unmatched junction nucleotides: 5. The length of the CDR3 is 14 residues. CDR3 DNA: TGTGCCAGCAGCGAAGGACAGGGGGCGCATGGCTACACCTTC. It is translated as CASSEGQGAHGYTF.